The 16 T cell receptor beta chains reported below all come from one sample, sequenced in a study of type 1 regulatory T cells. No antigens are known for them. TCRdb redid the calling of the reads with MiXCR, one entry per CDR3 protein. The table records approximately 45,000 distinct CDR3 sequences, more than 9% of them present only once. Sequenced material: cultured non-Tr1 T cells, either the whole culture or a sorted T cell fraction (not recorded which). The receptors come from a human donor in good health.

V and J are TRBV6-5 and TRBJ2-3; D perhaps matches TRBD2 (6 bases). CDR3 length: 17 amino acids. CDR1 is MNHEY, CDR2 SVGAGI, per germline. V lost 2 bases and J 8 bases, leaving 23 bases between the germline ends. Here the CDR3 DNA reads TGTGCCAGCAGTTACAAGCGGGCGCGGTCGGTTTCGGGTACGCAGTATTTT. As protein: CASSYKRARSVSGTQYF.

The chain employs TRBV29-1 and TRBJ2-6, with D unresolved. The CDR3 has 14 residues. V lost 5 bases and J 0 bases, leaving 8 bases between the germline ends. Germline V gene lookup returns CDR1 SQVTM and CDR2 ANQGSEA. CDR3 coding DNA: TGCAGCGTTAGTTCGATCTCTGGGGCCAACGTCCTGACTTTC. Protein: CSVSSISGANVLTF.

At least ten counts were recorded for this clonotype. An end of the junction does not agree with germline; a read error may underlie this. This chain joins TRBV29-1 and TRBJ2-1; 14 nucleotides align to TRBD2. This CDR3 is 12 amino acids long. Per the germline V gene, CDR1 is SQVTM and CDR2 is ANQGSEA. In DNA, the CDR3 is TGCAGCGGTGGACTAGCGGGAGGATCCGTAATCTTC. Translated: CSGGLAGGSVIF.

The V gene is TRBV5-6, the J gene TRBJ2-7; 11 positions match TRBD1. Trimming cost V 4 bases and J 4 bases; bases outside gene matches: 7. The germline CDR1 and CDR2 sequences are SGHDT and YYEEEE. CDR3 size: 15 residues. The chain's CDR3 is CASSLGQGVRYEQYF. The CDR3 DNA is TGTGCCAGCAGCCTGGGACAGGGGGTTCGATACGAGCAGTACTTC.

This clonotype turned up a few times. The chain combines TRBV20-1 with TRBJ2-7; D unresolved. Germline V lookup: CDR1 DFQATT, CDR2 SNEGSKA (reference sequence). V lost 0 bases and J lost 0, with 12 bases in between. The CDR3 has 15 amino acids. The CDR3 protein is CSARDRAKTSYEQYF. CDR3 sequence (DNA): TGCAGTGCTAGAGATCGAGCCAAAACCTCCTACGAGCAGTACTTC.

This clonotype was seen repeatedly, ten times or more. J is TRBJ2-7 and V is TRBV28; D is undetermined. Germline V gives CDR1 MDHEN, CDR2 SYDVKM. V was pared by 8 bases and J by 3 bases, with 14 bases between. The CDR3 totals 13 residues. The CDR3 reads CASAWRSYYEQYF. DNA for the CDR3: TGTGCCAGCGCCTGGCGGAGCTACTACGAGCAGTACTTC.

In its sample, this clonotype was seen many times. The chain couples TRBV25-1 to TRBJ2-5; no clear D gene. Germline V CDR1 and CDR2: MGHDK, SYGVNS. The CDR3 loop spans 14 amino acids. The V gene lost 1 base and the J gene lost 3 bases, with 9 bases spanning the gap. CDR3 region: CASSELRPKETQYF. For the CDR3, the DNA is TGTGCCAGCAGTGAATTACGGCCTAAAGAGACCCAGTACTTC.

V is TRBV20-1 and J is TRBJ2-2, with D uncertain. Trimming removed 6 bases at V and 0 bases at J, with 11 bases between. Germline CDR1 reads DFQATT; CDR2 reads SNEGSKA (reference sequence). The CDR3 consists of 14 residues. CDR3 sequence reads: CSAQRSANTGELFF. The DNA for the CDR3 is TGCAGTGCCCAAAGAAGCGCGAACACCGGGGAGCTGTTTTTT.

This clonotype occurred many times. The chain couples TRBV19 to TRBJ1-5; weak D call: TRBD1 (5 bases). Trimming took off 7 bases at V and 5 bases at J, with 18 bases between the two ends. This CDR3 spans 15 amino acids. Germline V gene data show CDR1 as LNHDA and CDR2 as SQIVND (reference sequence). CDR3 sequence: CASTGRGKVYQPQHF. The DNA for the CDR3 is TGTGCCAGTACAGGACGGGGGAAGGTTTATCAGCCCCAGCATTTT.

In its sample, this clonotype was seen many times. The CDR3 DNA reads TGTGCCAGCAGCCAAGCGGGACAGTATAATTCACCCCTCCACTTT. Protein product: CASSQAGQYNSPLHF. The V gene is TRBV4-2, the J gene TRBJ1-6; 7 bases align to TRBD1. Germline V gene lookup returns CDR1 LGHNA and CDR2 YNFKEQ. The V segment lost 1 base and the J segment 4 bases; nucleotides outside the gene matches: 1. The length of the CDR3 is 15 residues.

This chain connects TRBV18 to TRBJ2-7, with D perhaps TRBD1 (5 bases). Trimming stripped 2 bases from V and 4 bases from J, with 15 bases between. Germline CDR1 and CDR2: KGHSH and LQKENI. CDR3 length: 15 amino acids. The DNA of the CDR3 is TGTGCCAGCTCACCAAAGGGGCTCGGGCTGTACGAGCAGTACTTC. Its translation is CASSPKGLGLYEQYF.

This clonotype was seen many times. The rearrangement joins TRBV14 to TRBJ1-2, with D unresolved. The CDR3 totals 13 residues. From germline, CDR1 is SGHDN and CDR2 FVKESK. V was clipped by 0 bases and J by 2 bases, with 4 bases between them. The CDR3 DNA is TGTGCCAGCAGCCAAGACGGGAACTATGGCTACACCTTC. This sequence encodes CASSQDGNYGYTF.

This clonotype was recorded at least ten times. J is TRBJ2-1 and V is TRBV7-2, with 8 bases lining up with TRBD2. The germline V gene encodes CDR1 SGHTA and CDR2 FQGNSA. The trim removed 5 bases at V and 4 bases at J, leaving 7 bases unmatched. This CDR3 is built from 15 residues. The CDR3 sequence: CASSPRIAGYNEQFF. In nucleotides, the CDR3 is TGTGCCAGCAGCCCCCGGATAGCGGGGTACAATGAGCAGTTCTTC.

This clonotype was observed at least ten times. A junction boundary mismatches the germline segment, possibly from a read error. The chain employs TRBV27 and TRBJ1-2; possibly TRBD1 for D (5 bases). Germline assignment: CDR1 MNHEY and CDR2 SMNVEV (reference sequence). This CDR3 has 13 amino acids. The CDR3 DNA follows: TGTGCCAGCAGCAAGACTGGGGACTACGGCTACACCTTC. Protein sequence: CASSKTGDYGYTF.

This clonotype was counted at least ten times. The CDR3 loop reads CASSQDRGGIDQPQHF. Written as DNA, the CDR3 is TGTGCCAGCAGCCAAGATCGAGGGGGGATCGATCAGCCCCAGCATTTT. The V and J genes are TRBV3-2 and TRBJ1-5; TRBD1 is taken as the D call from the table, unchecked against the DNA. TRBV3-2 is a pseudogene. The CDR3 length is 16 residues.

Comments on this clonotype: The germline gene is not matched at one end of the junction; a read error may be the cause. This sequence joins TRBV6-4 and TRBJ2-3; 11 nucleotides agree with TRBD2. This CDR3 region has 18 residues. Germline CDR1 reads MRHNA; CDR2 reads SNTAGT. The CDR3 region has the DNA TGTGCCCGCAGTGACCCATCGACTAGCGGGAAGCCCCCAGATACGCAGTATTTT. Translating gives CARSDPSTSGKPPDTQYF.